This T cell receptor beta chain was captured in a study of blood T cells in healthy people across ages (dated by TCRdb to between 2014 and 2017). Background for the entire study: In model experiments, template switching captured roughly one uniquely barcoded TCR beta cDNA molecule for every two T cells. Age-related changes in TCR beta repertoire diversity were measured in the study by deep sequencing normalized with unique cDNA molecular identifiers. Donors were grouped into four age groups: young (average about 15 years), middle-aged (approximately 41), aged (about 59) and long-lived (approximately 78). To avoid experimental bias, donors of different ages were randomly spread across the sequencing lanes. The study analyzed two additional independent replicas of 1 million unique cDNA reads from the same blood draw for two donors, one aged 18 to 29 and one aged 80 or older. Paper-wide results and their limitations: A strong correlation was found between observed TCR beta diversity and the percentage of naive T cells measured by flow cytometry. The CMV infection status of donors was not known, potentially confounding age-related changes in expanded clonotypes. Since profiling was done on bulk unsorted PBMCs, naive and antigen-experienced compartments could not be conclusively compared. Compared with the aged group, the long-lived group had more naive CD4+ T cells, fewer expanded clones and increased TCR diversity, a pattern suggesting age selection. Total diversity estimates from one million sequenced T cells were considered lower bounds and underestimates. Observed TCR beta diversity per million T cells fell roughly linearly with age, and a significant reduction was already apparent by age roughly 40.

The donors were roughly 38 Caucasian individuals from Russia, aged 6 to 90 years, who were systemically healthy. Around 9.7 milliliters of peripheral blood were collected from each donor into EDTA-treated Vacutainer tubes. Ficoll-Paque density-gradient centrifugation was used to isolate PBMCs, with at least 6 million per sample. Total RNA, at least 5 micrograms per sample, was extracted from PBMCs with Trizol reagent. For every donor, an aliquot of PBMCs went through flow cytometry to measure the percentages of naive CD45RAhigh/CD27high T cells. As regards this clonotype: There is no known antigen for this receptor. No base-level quality is on record; no much larger clone is a single base apart.

Library construction relied on 5' RACE. Sequencing used an Illumina HiSeq 2500. A second PCR of roughly 6 to 12 cycles was run with a J-beta primer mix and a sample-barcoded 5' primer. Each TCR beta cDNA molecule received a unique molecular identifier from a template-switch 5' adaptor carrying 12 random nucleotides. Each sample yielded at least 2.5 million CDR3-containing paired-end reads. First-strand cDNA synthesis was performed from all RNA using the Mint cDNA synthesis kit, with priming by a TRBC-specific oligonucleotide. Following uracil-DNA glycosylase treatment, a first 18-cycle PCR with universal primers M1SS and BC2_uni_R was performed on all cDNA. In the source study's methods: For normalization, 1 million high-quality reads were randomly selected from each sample, with every read carrying a distinct molecular identifier. Reads with shared molecular identifiers were discarded instead of being binned into consensus sequences. MiTCR, with a Q25 quality threshold and the strictest error-elimination algorithm, was used for CDR3 identification, clonotype clustering and error correction. A nonparametric unseen species model with Euler transformation was used to estimate a lower bound on total TCR beta diversity. TCRdb's own reprocessing of the public reads used fastp at Q25 and MiXCR and kept productive beta chains. Duplicate CDR3 protein sequences are folded into a single record with the most common DNA and genes. These V and J calls originate from TCRdb's pipeline instead of the authors' own analysis. The sample data list more than 550,000 distinct CDR3 sequences, and around a fifth of these were observed just once. The ten largest clones take up 20% to 25% of the sample.

Germline trimming: 5 bases from V, 2 bases from J; junction bases outside gene matches: 4. From the germline V gene, CDR1 is SNHLY and CDR2 is FYNNEI. Reading from cysteine to phenylalanine, the CDR3 counts 15 amino acids. Solely the CDR3 DNA is kept, with 45 bases framed from the first base. The TCR was taken from a man aged 65-85 years in good health. The rearrangement combines TRBV2 with TRBJ2-3, and 10 bases in between align with TRBD1. Sequencing was carried out using blood. Read as DNA, the sequence is TGTGCCAGCAGTCGACAGGGGGCGCCCACAGATACGCAGTATTTT. It is translated as CASSRQGAPTDTQYF.